Listed here are 7 T cell receptor beta chains from one sample, sequenced in a study of T cell responses to AZD1222 COVID-19 vaccine. The assay was immunoSEQ multiplex PCR, and TCRdb's table has in-frame clones only and misses some. The table includes about 130,000 clones, just over 85% detected once. Sequences were derived from peripheral blood, sampled on day 0 of AZD1222 vaccination. The source of these receptors is an adult in good health.

The chain employs TRBV7-9 and TRBJ1-2; tentative D call: TRBD1 (5 bases). Germline values: CDR1 SEHNR, CDR2 FQNEAQ (reference sequence). This CDR3 contains 14 residues. The ends were cut back, 8 bases at V and 0 bases at J, with 13 bases in the middle. The CDR3 DNA is TGTGCCAGCTATGACAGCCCAACTAACTATGGCTACACCTTC. Its protein product is CASYDSPTNYGYTF.

The chain recombines TRBV14 with TRBJ2-3; 10 nucleotides align to TRBD2. Trimming cost V 3 bases and J 4 bases; bases outside gene matches: 13. Germline V gene data show CDR1 as SGHDN and CDR2 as FVKESK. CDR3 length equals 18 residues. CDR3 sequence reads: CASSHPERGGPGSDTQYF. In DNA form, the CDR3 reads TGTGCCAGCAGCCACCCCGAGCGGGGGGGCCCTGGGTCAGATACGCAGTATTTT.

The chain is built from TRBV7-3 and TRBJ2-3; 10 bases are a match to TRBD2. The CDR3 runs to 14 residues. V shed 5 bases and J 4 bases; nucleotides not matched to a gene: 3. The germline V gene has CDR1 SGHTA and CDR2 FQGTGA. The CDR3 sequence: CASSRTSGSDTQYF. The CDR3 nucleotides are TGTGCCAGCAGCCGGACTAGCGGATCAGATACGCAGTATTTT.

The chain uses TRBV28 and TRBJ1-3; possibly TRBD1 for D (5 bases). Trimming removed 8 bases from V and 2 bases from J, with 13 bases in between. Germline assignment: CDR1 MDHEN and CDR2 SYDVKM. CDR3 length: 14 amino acids. CDR3 DNA sequence: TGTGCCAGCCGGGGTGGGGGGGCTGGAAACACCATATATTTT. Translation: CASRGGGAGNTIYF.

The J gene is TRBJ2-7, the V gene TRBV20-1; possibly TRBD2 for D (7 bases). The V gene's germline CDR1 is DFQATT and CDR2 SNEGSKA (reference sequence). V was clipped by 6 bases and J by 6 bases, with 12 bases between them. The CDR3 is 11 amino acids. The CDR3: CSAGGAREQYF. Here the CDR3 DNA reads TGCAGTGCGGGGGGGGCCCGCGAGCAGTACTTC.

The J gene is TRBJ2-3, the V gene TRBV11-2; 8 nucleotides align to TRBD2. CDR3 size: 14 residues. V trimming: 3 bases; J trimming: 2 bases; junction bases outside the gene matches: 1. Germline V gives CDR1 SGHAT, CDR2 FQNNGV. The CDR3 sequence is CASSLRGVTDTQYF. The CDR3 coding sequence is TGTGCCAGCAGCTTGCGGGGGGTCACAGATACGCAGTATTTT.

About this clone itself: Other nucleotide sequences from this sample produce the same CDR3. The rearrangement joins TRBV5-1 to TRBJ1-2; tentatively, D is TRBD1 (5 bases). The germline V and J ends were trimmed by 0 bases and 2 bases, with 5 bases remaining between them. CDR1 and CDR2 (germline): SGHRS, YFSETQ. This CDR3 spans 13 amino acids. The CDR3 region has the DNA TGCGCCAGCAGCTTGGGGGACAACTATGGCTACACCTTC. It specifies CASSLGDNYGYTF.